The 2 T cell receptor beta chains presented below share a single source sample, sequenced in a study of T cell clonality in common variable immunodeficiency. Study-wide results and caveats: Common variable immunodeficiency TCR beta sequences reportedly had fewer deletions and N-nucleotide insertions.

These receptors have no known antigen. The table came from immunoSEQ multiplex PCR; TCRdb's copy has only in-frame clones and leaves some out. The sample is made up of more than 20,000 clones, none counted only once. The specimen was peripheral blood mononuclear cells. The receptors were sampled from a human donor with common variable immunodeficiency.

Ten or more counts support this clone. The CDR3 end falls 3 residues outside the read, so it is completed with the germline J gene. The chain couples TRBV6-2 or TRBV6-3 to TRBJ2-3; 8 nucleotides match TRBD2. The CDR3 has 17 residues. Germline CDR1 and CDR2: MNHEY and SVGEGT. V shed 6 bases and J 0 bases; nucleotides not matched to a gene: 11. The DNA read from the CDR3 is TGTGCCAGCAGGAGATCCCCCAGCGGGGGTAGCACAGATACG. Translated, it gives CASRRSPSGGSTDT. The whole CDR3 protein is CASRRSPSGGSTDTQYF.

For this clone: The read falls 3 residues short of the CDR3 end, and the missing part is taken from the germline J gene. The chain links TRBV5-1 to TRBJ2-5; no definite D call. CDR1 and CDR2 from the germline V gene are SGHRS and YFSETQ. V was pared by 2 bases and J by 5 bases, with 13 bases between. The CDR3 spans 14 residues. The CDR3 sequence is CASSFGRVSETQYF. The sequenced CDR3 bases are TGCGCCAGCAGCTTTGGTCGGGTTTCGGAGACC.